This TCR beta chain is from a study of T cell repertoires in cytomegalovirus infection. Study findings and constraints: There were carriers of CMV plus the relevant HLA, and cumulative public TCR beta family frequency identified them.

Each CDR3 protein is one row after TCRdb ran MiXCR on the reads. The sample shows around 530,000 distinct CDR3 sequences, 26% of them seen only once. V dropped 7 bases and J dropped 4; count of bases not matched to a gene: 8. The CDR3 covers 15 residues. This clonotype has just a few counts. The antigen remains undetermined. Sequenced input: PBMCs. The rearrangement links TRBV12-3 or TRBV12-4 to TRBJ1-2, with 11 nucleotides matching TRBD1. The clonotype comes from a human donor in good health (CMV status not recorded). Some clones in this sample may be carry-over from other donors' samples. The CDR3 bases are TGTGCCAGCACCTCACCGGGACAGGGGGGCTATGGCTACACCTTC. It codes for CASTSPGQGGYGYTF.